This T cell receptor (beta chain) was recovered during a study of vaccination and CD4 T cells after COVID-19. Study-wide context: A CEFX pool, an HIV-1 Nef pool, or else no peptide went into the control cultures.

This sample's treatment: roughly ten-day PBMC culture with coronavirus spike peptide pools or control peptides (ViraFEST assay). As regards this clonotype: Its antigen remains unidentified.

The CDR3 extends over 15 amino acids. V lost 5 bases and J lost 8; bases outside the gene matches: 11. Scientists ran DNA taken from cultured CD4+ T cells through the Oncomine TCR Beta short-read assay for sequencing. In TCRdb, the PCR reads were re-called with MiXCR into one record per CDR3 protein. The sample records 11,000 to 15,000 distinct CDR3 sequences, 24% being singletons. The sample here was CD4+ T cells from blood, cultured in vitro, taken after SARS-CoV-2 vaccination. The chain links TRBV12-3 or TRBV12-4 to TRBJ2-1; 8 nucleotides agree with TRBD2. The sequence was collected from a human donor who had recovered from COVID-19. Written as DNA, the CDR3 is TGTGCCAGCAGTCCCCGGAGGAGCGGGGGTGATGAGCAGTTCTTC. It specifies CASSPRRSGGDEQFF.